This entry features one T cell receptor (beta chain) sequence. This record belongs to a study of long-term antiretroviral therapy in people with HIV. Germline assignment: CDR1 LGHNT and CDR2 FRNRAP. The CDR3 is made up of 16 amino acids. V was clipped by 7 bases and J by 1 base, with 17 bases between them. Survey level was the resolution at which the v3.0 immunoSEQ assay ran. Assay used: immunoSEQ multiplex PCR; TCRdb lists only in-frame clones, some missing. The sample shows tens of thousands of clones, roughly 76% of them seen only once. The TCR sequence derives from a middle-aged woman with HIV. Sample: unsorted PBMCs, taken 1.1 years before starting antiretroviral therapy. This chain uses TRBV12-5 with TRBJ2-1, with D unresolved. The CDR3 protein is CASVDNRMPSYNEQFF. The CDR3 DNA reads as TGTGCTAGTGTGGATAATAGAATGCCATCCTACAATGAGCAGTTCTTC.